These 24 T cell receptor beta chains originate from one sample sequenced in a study of CD8 T cells in ankylosing spondylitis. Using its own MiXCR run on the 5' RACE reads, TCRdb lists one record per CDR3 protein. This sample has a few hundred thousand distinct CDR3 sequences, with about 24% found just once. What was sequenced was blood, either unsorted or a sorted T cell fraction (not recorded which). All receptors come from a male donor with ankylosing spondylitis or in good health (not recorded which).

In the case of this clonotype: This could be a read error, since a much larger clone is one nucleotide away. The chain employs TRBV5-1 and TRBJ1-6; D remains unclear. Trimming shortened V by 1 base and J by 8 bases, and 16 bases separated the two germline ends. The germline gives CDR1 SGHRS, CDR2 YFSETQ. The CDR3 is made up of 16 amino acids. CDR3 region: CASSLLGSDNYSPLHF. The CDR3 DNA follows: TGCGCCAGCAGCTTGTTGGGATCCGATAATTATTCACCCCTCCACTTT.

This clonotype appeared many times. The chain combines TRBV20-1 with TRBJ1-2; 8 positions match TRBD1. The CDR3 totals 12 residues. The germline V gene encodes CDR1 DFQATT and CDR2 SNEGSKA (reference sequence). Trimming removed 1 base from V and 6 bases from J; junction bases left unmatched: 1. The DNA of the CDR3 is TGCAGTGCTAGAGCCAGGGGGCATGGCTACACCTTC. Encoded protein: CSARARGHGYTF.

The chain combines TRBV4-2 with TRBJ1-2; TRBD1 matches at 9 bases. This CDR3 region has 15 residues. The germline V gene encodes CDR1 LGHNA and CDR2 YNFKEQ. Germline trimming cut 3 bases from V and 2 bases from J; bases unmatched to any gene: 4. Written as DNA, the CDR3 is TGTGCCAGCAGCCAGGGACAGGGCCAAAACTATGGCTACACCTTC. Its translation is CASSQGQGQNYGYTF.

The chain is built from TRBV15 and TRBJ1-2; D is uncertain. Germline values: CDR1 LNHNV, CDR2 YYDKDF (reference sequence). This CDR3 region has 15 residues. Between the trimmed V and J ends, which lost 3 bases and 8 bases, there was a span of 19 bases. Here the CDR3 reads CATSSPPPQRAGYTF. For the CDR3, the DNA is TGTGCCACCAGCAGTCCCCCCCCACAGCGTGCGGGCTACACCTTC. The full variable domain, in which reference TRBV15 and TRBJ1-2 provide the parts outside the CDR3, is DAMVIQNPRYQVTQFGKPVTLSCSQTLNHNVMYWYQQKSSQAPKLLFHYYDKDFNNEADTPDNFQSRRPNTSFCFLDIRSPGLGDTAMYLCATSSPPPQRAGYTFGSGTRLTVV.

This clonotype was counted ten times or more. The germline gene is not matched at one end of the junction; a read error may be the cause. V usage is TRBV20-1 and J usage is TRBJ2-3; the D call may be TRBD1 or TRBD2 (5 bases each). CDR3 size: 14 residues. Germline V gene data show CDR1 as DFQATT and CDR2 as SNEGSKA (reference sequence). The CDR3 DNA is TGCAGTGCCAGAGGTGGGGGTTTGGCAGATACGCAGTATTTT. The encoded protein is CSARGGGLADTQYF.

This clonotype occurred many times. The chain uses TRBV29-1 and TRBJ1-4; 10 positions match TRBD1. The CDR3 covers 11 residues. Germline V gene lookup returns CDR1 SQVTM and CDR2 ANQGSEA. V lost 6 bases and J lost 15; bases outside the gene matches: 7. In nucleotides, the CDR3 is TGCAGCGTGGGGGACAGGGGCATGGTGTTTTTT. It codes for CSVGDRGMVFF. Based on the CDR3 plus reference TRBV29-1 and TRBJ1-4, the full variable domain is SAVISQKPSRDICQRGTSLTIQCQVDSQVTMMFWYRQQPGQSLTLIATANQGSEATYESGFVIDKFPISRPNLTFSTLTVSNMSPEDSSIYLCSVGDRGMVFFGSGTQLSVL.

This chain uses TRBV20-1 with TRBJ2-5, with D tentatively TRBD2 (7 bases). Germline CDR1 and CDR2: DFQATT and SNEGSKA (reference sequence). CDR3 size: 16 residues. V was shortened by 3 bases and J by 0 bases, with 17 bases between the two germline ends. The CDR3 nucleotides are TGCAGTGCTAGTAGGGTGGCGGGGGCCTACCAAGAGACCCAGTACTTC. It is translated as CSASRVAGAYQETQYF.

Ten or more counts support this clonotype. The CDR3 protein is CSASGQINYGYTF. CDR3 coding DNA: TGCAGTGCTAGTGGCCAGATTAACTATGGCTACACCTTC. V usage is TRBV20-1 and J usage is TRBJ1-2; D uncertain. Germline V gives CDR1 DFQATT, CDR2 SNEGSKA (reference sequence). Trimming pared 3 bases from V and 1 base from J, leaving 9 bases between. The CDR3 has 13 amino acids.

This clonotype was found a few times. The chain recombines TRBV5-1 with TRBJ2-1, with TRBD1 matching over 9 bases. The trim removed 4 bases at V and 6 bases at J, leaving 20 bases unmatched. The CDR3 extends over 19 amino acids. CDR1 is SGHRS and CDR2 is YFSETQ in the germline V gene. The CDR3 region is CASSPGLVGRRQGGNEQFF. CDR3 DNA: TGCGCCAGCAGCCCGGGGCTGGTCGGGCGTAGACAGGGGGGCAATGAGCAGTTCTTC.

This clonotype appeared a few times. The rearrangement uses TRBV20-1 and TRBJ2-3, with TRBD1 matching over 7 bases. From germline, CDR1 is DFQATT and CDR2 SNEGSKA (reference sequence). V lost 0 bases, J lost 6 bases, and 6 bases stayed unmatched. The CDR3 length is 14 residues. The CDR3 region is CSARDQGGLDTQYF. In DNA form, the CDR3 reads TGCAGTGCTAGAGATCAAGGGGGCCTGGATACGCAGTATTTT.

This clonotype was observed at least ten times. This rearrangement joins TRBV20-1 to TRBJ2-5, with a tentative D call TRBD2 (5 bases). V was shortened by 5 bases and J by 2 bases, with 12 bases between the two germline ends. This CDR3 is 13 amino acids long. Germline CDR1 reads DFQATT; CDR2 reads SNEGSKA (reference sequence). Here the CDR3 reads CSALQSGQETQYF. DNA for the CDR3: TGCAGTGCTCTACAGAGCGGACAAGAGACCCAGTACTTC.

The J gene is TRBJ2-7, the V gene TRBV19, with 7 bases aligning to TRBD1. The germline gives CDR1 LNHDA, CDR2 SQIVND (reference sequence). The CDR3 has 14 amino acids. J gave up 2 bases and V 5 bases, and 6 bases lay outside the gene matches. CDR3 in amino acids: CASSFRDSAYEQYF. Here the CDR3 DNA reads TGTGCCAGTAGTTTCCGGGACAGTGCCTACGAGCAGTACTTC.

This clonotype was recorded many times. The chain links TRBV11-2 to TRBJ2-3; TRBD2 aligns across 10 bases. Germline-derived CDR1 and CDR2 are SGHAT and FQNNGV. This CDR3 is 20 amino acids long. Germline trimming cut 1 base from V and 3 bases from J; bases unmatched to any gene: 16. CDR3 DNA: TGTGCCAGCAGCTTAGGGAAGCTAGCGGGGGACCCCCTGATGACAGATACGCAGTATTTT. It specifies CASSLGKLAGDPLMTDTQYF.

The V and J genes are TRBV9 and TRBJ2-7; no firm D call. This CDR3 spans 15 amino acids. The V and J ends lost 0 bases and 6 bases respectively, with 16 bases between them. Germline-derived CDR1 and CDR2 are SGDLS and YYNGEE. The CDR3 reads CASSVVGTHYSEQYF. The CDR3 DNA follows: TGTGCCAGCAGCGTAGTCGGTACCCACTACAGCGAGCAGTACTTC.

This clonotype has just a few counts. This sequence joins TRBV10-3 and TRBJ2-2; 10 nucleotides align to TRBD1. In germline, CDR1 is ENHRY, CDR2 SYGVKD. This CDR3 has 16 residues. With 8 bases clipped from V and 4 bases from J, the junction kept 10 bases outside the gene matches. DNA for the CDR3: TGTGCCATCGGCGTTGACAGGGGGCTAGGCACCGGGGAGCTGTTTTTT. Amino acid sequence: CAIGVDRGLGTGELFF.

This clonotype was counted ten times or more. The chain couples TRBV29-1 to TRBJ2-7; 8 bases match TRBD1. CDR3 length: 15 amino acids. Trimming took 3 bases from V and 3 from J; bases not matched to a gene: 10. CDR1 SQVTM and CDR2 ANQGSEA come from the germline V gene. The CDR3 protein is CSVERQGGQGYEQYF. The CDR3 DNA reads as TGCAGCGTTGAGAGGCAAGGCGGACAGGGCTACGAGCAGTACTTC.

This clonotype was seen just once. The chain joins TRBV4-1 to TRBJ2-7; 10 bases fit TRBD1. The CDR3 sequence is 15 residues long. In germline, CDR1 is MGHRA, CDR2 YSYEKL. V dropped 5 bases and J dropped 4; count of bases not matched to a gene: 8. In DNA, the CDR3 is TGCGCCAGCAGCGACAGGGGGCGCGGGATTTACGAGCAGTACTTC. Its translation: CASSDRGRGIYEQYF.

At least ten counts were recorded for this clonotype. The chain joins TRBV28 to TRBJ2-5; D call uncertain. CDR1 and CDR2 (germline): MDHEN, SYDVKM. CDR3 size: 12 residues. V was pared by 10 bases and J by 0 bases, with 9 bases between. In DNA, the CDR3 is TGTGCCACCCGACTGTACCAAGAGACCCAGTACTTC. Its protein product is CATRLYQETQYF. The variable domain in full, with the rest retrieved from reference TRBV28 and TRBJ2-5, is DVKVTQSSRYLVKRTGEKVFLECVQDMDHENMFWYRQDPGLGLRLIYFSYDVKMKEKGDIPEGYSVSREKKERFSLILESASTNQTSMYLCATRLYQETQYFGPGTRLLVL.

This clonotype occurred a few times. The rearrangement joins TRBV10-3 to TRBJ1-5; possibly TRBD1 for D (5 bases). The CDR3 has 14 amino acids. Between the trimmed V and J ends, which lost 10 bases and 1 base, there was a span of 14 bases. CDR1 and CDR2 (germline): ENHRY, SYGVKD. As DNA, the CDR3 is TGTGCCACCGCCGGGGGGGGGAGCAATCAGCCCCAGCATTTT. Translation: CATAGGGSNQPQHF.

This clonotype has more than one count but fewer than ten. The V call is TRBV20-1, the J call TRBJ2-7, with D unclear. The CDR3 sequence is 11 residues long. Looked up from germline, CDR1 is DFQATT and CDR2 is SNEGSKA (reference sequence). Deletions cut 3 bases from V and 4 bases from J, with 7 bases between. The DNA for the CDR3 is TGCAGTGCTAGGGTGGGGTACGAGCAGTACTTC. This sequence encodes CSARVGYEQYF.

The genes are TRBV7-6 and TRBJ2-3; tentatively, D is TRBD1 (6 bases). Germline CDR1 and CDR2: SGHVS and FNYEAQ. The V gene lost 5 bases and the J gene lost 0 bases, with 12 bases spanning the gap. The CDR3 has 15 residues. The CDR3 spells CASSPGTLSTDTQYF. CDR3 DNA sequence: TGTGCCAGCAGCCCGGGGACATTGAGCACAGATACGCAGTATTTT.

This clonotype was seen more than once but under ten times. The rearrangement joins TRBV15 to TRBJ1-2; the D is unclear. The CDR3 totals 14 residues. Trimming pared 0 bases from V and 7 bases from J, leaving 12 bases between. CDR1 and CDR2 from the germline V gene are LNHNV and YYDKDF (reference sequence). CDR3 bases: TGTGCCACCAGCAGAGATGTGGGGTTGGGTGGCTACACCTTC. Amino acids: CATSRDVGLGGYTF.

This clonotype came up many times. The CDR3 loop is CASSLEAVLAGKQFF. The CDR3 coding sequence is TGTGCCAGCAGCTTAGAGGCTGTTCTAGCGGGGAAGCAGTTCTTC. The chain is built from TRBV11-2 and TRBJ2-1; TRBD2 agrees at 9 bases. The CDR3 loop spans 15 amino acids. Looked up from germline, CDR1 is SGHAT and CDR2 is FQNNGV. V was pared by 0 bases and J by 11 bases, with 8 bases of the junction left unmatched.

Ten or more counts support this clonotype. V is TRBV7-8 and J is TRBJ1-1; tentative D call: TRBD1 (5 bases). The CDR3 contains 15 residues. V was shortened by 1 base and J by 1 base, with 10 bases between the two germline ends. Germline V gene sequence: CDR1 SGHVS, CDR2 FQNEAQ. The CDR3 bases are TGTGCCAGCAGCTTAGTGTCTACAGGGAACACTGAAGCTTTCTTT. Protein product: CASSLVSTGNTEAFF.